This TCR beta chain emerged from a study of cytomegalovirus exposure and HLA in healthy donors. The CDR3 has 16 amino acids. V shed 5 bases and J 4 bases; nucleotides not matched to a gene: 8. Germline CDR1 is SGHVS and CDR2 is FNYEAQ. The PCR employed 60 Vbeta primers together with 13 Jbeta primers. TCRdb's table, derived via immunoSEQ multiplex PCR, lists solely in-frame clones and lacks some. The sample consists of more than 65,000 clones, under 70% of them appearing once. The sequencing input was PBMCs. The clonotype was recovered from a woman aged 45-65 years in good health and CMV-seropositive. This chain links TRBV7-6 with TRBJ2-6; 7 bases align to TRBD1. CDR3 sequence reads: CASSQQGTIGANVLTF. The CDR3 nucleotides are TGTGCCAGCAGCCAACAGGGGACCATAGGGGCCAACGTCCTGACTTTC.